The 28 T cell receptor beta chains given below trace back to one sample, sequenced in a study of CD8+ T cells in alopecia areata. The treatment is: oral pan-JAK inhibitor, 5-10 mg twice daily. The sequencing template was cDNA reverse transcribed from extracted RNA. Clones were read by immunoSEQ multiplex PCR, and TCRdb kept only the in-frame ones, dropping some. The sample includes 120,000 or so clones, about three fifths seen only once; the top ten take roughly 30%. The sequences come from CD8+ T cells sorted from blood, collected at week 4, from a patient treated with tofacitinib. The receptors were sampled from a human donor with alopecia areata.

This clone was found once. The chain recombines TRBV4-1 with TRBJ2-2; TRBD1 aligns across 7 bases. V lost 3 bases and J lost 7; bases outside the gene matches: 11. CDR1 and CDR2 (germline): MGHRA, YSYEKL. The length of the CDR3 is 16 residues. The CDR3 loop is CASSHPEGADGGELFF. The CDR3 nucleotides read TGCGCCAGCAGCCACCCCGAGGGGGCGGATGGCGGGGAGCTGTTTTTT.

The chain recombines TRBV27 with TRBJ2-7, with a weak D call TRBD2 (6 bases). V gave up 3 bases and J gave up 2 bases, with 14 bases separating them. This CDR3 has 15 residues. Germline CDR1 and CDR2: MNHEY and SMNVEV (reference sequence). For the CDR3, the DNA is TGTGCCAGCAGTTTTTTTTCGGGGGAGGCCTACGAGCAGTACTTC. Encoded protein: CASSFFSGEAYEQYF.

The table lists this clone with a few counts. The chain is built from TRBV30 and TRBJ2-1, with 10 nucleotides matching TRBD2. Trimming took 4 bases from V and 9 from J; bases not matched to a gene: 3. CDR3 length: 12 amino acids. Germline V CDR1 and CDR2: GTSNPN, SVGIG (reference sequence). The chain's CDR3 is CAWTSGGLEQFF. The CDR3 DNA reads TGTGCCTGGACTAGCGGGGGTCTTGAGCAGTTCTTC.

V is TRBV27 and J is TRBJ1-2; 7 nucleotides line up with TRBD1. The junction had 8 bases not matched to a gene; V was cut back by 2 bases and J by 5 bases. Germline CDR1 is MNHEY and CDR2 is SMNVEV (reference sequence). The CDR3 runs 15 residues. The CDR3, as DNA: TGTGCCAGCAGTTTACTAGGGGGCATTAATTATGGCTACACCTTC. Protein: CASSLLGGINYGYTF.

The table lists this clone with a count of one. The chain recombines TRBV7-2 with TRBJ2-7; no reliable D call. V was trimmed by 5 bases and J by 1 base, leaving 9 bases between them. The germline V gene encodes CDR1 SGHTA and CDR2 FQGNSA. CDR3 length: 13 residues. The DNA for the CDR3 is TGTGCCAGCAGCCCCCCAGATTCCTACGAGCAGTACTTC. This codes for CASSPPDSYEQYF.

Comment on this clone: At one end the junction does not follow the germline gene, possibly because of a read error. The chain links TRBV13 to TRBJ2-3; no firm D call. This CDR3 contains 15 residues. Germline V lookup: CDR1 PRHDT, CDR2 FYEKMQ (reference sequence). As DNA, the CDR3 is TGCGCCAGCAGCCAAGTAACCACTACCACAGATACGCAGTATTTT. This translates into CASSQVTTTTDTQYF.

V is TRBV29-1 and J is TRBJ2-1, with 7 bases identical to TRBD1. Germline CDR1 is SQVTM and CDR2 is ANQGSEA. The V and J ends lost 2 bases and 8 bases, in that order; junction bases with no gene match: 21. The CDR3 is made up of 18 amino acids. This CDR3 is CSVEIPGFKGQSPHEQFF. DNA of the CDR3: TGCAGCGTTGAAATCCCTGGGTTCAAGGGACAGTCTCCCCATGAGCAGTTCTTC.

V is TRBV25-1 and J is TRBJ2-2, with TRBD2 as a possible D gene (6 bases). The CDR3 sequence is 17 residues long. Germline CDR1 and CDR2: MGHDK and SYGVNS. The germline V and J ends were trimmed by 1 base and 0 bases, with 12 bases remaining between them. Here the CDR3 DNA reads TGTGCCAGCAGTGAATGGGATAGCGGAACGAACACCGGGGAGCTGTTTTTT. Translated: CASSEWDSGTNTGELFF.

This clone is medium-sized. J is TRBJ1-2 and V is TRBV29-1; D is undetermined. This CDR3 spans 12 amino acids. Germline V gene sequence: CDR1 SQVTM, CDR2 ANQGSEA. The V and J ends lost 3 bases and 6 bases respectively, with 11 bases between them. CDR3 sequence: CSVDKEGNGYTF. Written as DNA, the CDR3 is TGCAGCGTTGATAAAGAAGGGAATGGCTACACCTTC. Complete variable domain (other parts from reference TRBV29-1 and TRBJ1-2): SAVISQKPSRDICQRGTSLTIQCQVDSQVTMMFWYRQQPGQSLTLIATANQGSEATYESGFVIDKFPISRPNLTFSTLTVSNMSPEDSSIYLCSVDKEGNGYTFGSGTRLTVV.

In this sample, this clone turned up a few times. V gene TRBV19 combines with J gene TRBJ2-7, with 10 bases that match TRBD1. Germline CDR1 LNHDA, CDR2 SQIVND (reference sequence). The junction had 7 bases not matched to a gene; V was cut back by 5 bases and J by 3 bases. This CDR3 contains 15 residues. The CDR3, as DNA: TGTGCCAGTAGTTCGCTCGGACAGGGGGTCTACGAGCAGTACTTC. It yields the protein CASSSLGQGVYEQYF.

The CDR3 nucleotides are TGTGCCAGCAGGTTATCGATTAACACTGAAGCTTTCTTT. Encoded protein: CASRLSINTEAFF. The chain employs TRBV6-5 and TRBJ1-1; D ambiguous. Germline lookup yields CDR1 MNHEY and CDR2 SVGAGI. The CDR3 has 13 amino acids. V lost 6 bases and J 2 bases, leaving 10 bases between the germline ends.

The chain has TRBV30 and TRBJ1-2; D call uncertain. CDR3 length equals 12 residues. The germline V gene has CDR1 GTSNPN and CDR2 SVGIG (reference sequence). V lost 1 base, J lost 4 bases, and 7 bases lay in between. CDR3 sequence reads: CAWSDMSYGYTF. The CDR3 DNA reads TGTGCCTGGAGTGACATGAGCTATGGCTACACCTTC.

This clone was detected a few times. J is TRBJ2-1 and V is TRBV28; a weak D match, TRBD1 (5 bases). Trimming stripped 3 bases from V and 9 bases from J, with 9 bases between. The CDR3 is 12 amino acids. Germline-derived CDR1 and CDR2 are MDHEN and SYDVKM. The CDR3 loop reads CASSFQQVEQFF. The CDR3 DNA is TGTGCCAGCAGTTTCCAACAGGTTGAGCAGTTCTTC.

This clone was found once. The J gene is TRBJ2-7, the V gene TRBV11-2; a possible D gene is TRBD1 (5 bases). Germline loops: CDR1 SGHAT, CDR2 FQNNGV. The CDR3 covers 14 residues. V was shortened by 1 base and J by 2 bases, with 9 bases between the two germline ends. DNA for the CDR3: TGTGCCAGCAGCTTAGGCGTCAGGGCCTACGAGCAGTACTTC. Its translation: CASSLGVRAYEQYF.

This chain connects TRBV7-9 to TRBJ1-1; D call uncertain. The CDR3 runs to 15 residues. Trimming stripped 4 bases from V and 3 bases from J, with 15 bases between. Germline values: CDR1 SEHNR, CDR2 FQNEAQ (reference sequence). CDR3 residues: CASSWESLIDTEAFF. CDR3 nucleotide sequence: TGTGCCAGCAGCTGGGAGTCTCTCATCGACACTGAAGCTTTCTTT.

This chain's CDR3 is CASSFWGAGNTEAFF. The CDR3 DNA reads as TGTGCCAGCAGCTTTTGGGGCGCCGGGAACACTGAAGCTTTCTTT. The chain combines TRBV7-9 with TRBJ1-1; D is possibly TRBD1 (5 bases). Trimming took 3 bases from V and 1 from J, leaving 12 bases between them. From germline, CDR1 is SEHNR and CDR2 FQNEAQ (reference sequence). This CDR3 is 15 amino acids long.

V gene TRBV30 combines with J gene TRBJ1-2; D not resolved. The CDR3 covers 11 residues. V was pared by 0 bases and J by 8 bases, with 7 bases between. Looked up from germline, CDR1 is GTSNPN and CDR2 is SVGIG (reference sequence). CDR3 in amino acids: CAWSVGLGYTF. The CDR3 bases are TGTGCCTGGAGTGTAGGCTTGGGCTACACCTTC. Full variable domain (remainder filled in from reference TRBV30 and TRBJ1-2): SQTIHQWPATLVQPVGSPLSLECTVEGTSNPNLYWYRQAAGRGLQLLFYSVGIGQISSEVPQNLSASRPQDRQFILSSKKLLLSDSGFYLCAWSVGLGYTFGSGTRLTVV.

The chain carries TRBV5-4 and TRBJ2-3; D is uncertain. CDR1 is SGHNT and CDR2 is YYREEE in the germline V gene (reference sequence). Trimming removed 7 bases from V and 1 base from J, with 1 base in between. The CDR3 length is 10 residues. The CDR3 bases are TGTGCCAGCGGCACAGATACGCAGTATTTT. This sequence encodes CASGTDTQYF. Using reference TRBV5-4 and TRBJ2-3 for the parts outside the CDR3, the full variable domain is ETGVTQSPTHLIKTRGQQVTLRCSSQSGHNTVSWYQQALGQGPQFIFQYYREEENGRGNFPPRFSGLQFPNYSSELNVNALELDDSALYLCASGTDTQYFGPGTRLTVL.

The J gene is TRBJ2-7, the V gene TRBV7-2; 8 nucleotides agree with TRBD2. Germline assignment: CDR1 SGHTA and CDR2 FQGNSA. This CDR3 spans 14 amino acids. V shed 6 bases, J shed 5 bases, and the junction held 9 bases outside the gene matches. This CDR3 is CASRTPGLDDEQYF. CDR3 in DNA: TGTGCCAGCAGGACGCCGGGACTAGACGACGAGCAGTACTTC.

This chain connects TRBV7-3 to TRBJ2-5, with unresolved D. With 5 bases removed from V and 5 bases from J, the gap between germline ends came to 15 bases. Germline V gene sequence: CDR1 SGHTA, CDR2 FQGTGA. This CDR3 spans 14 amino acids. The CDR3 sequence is CASSLTVGYETQYF. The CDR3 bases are TGTGCCAGCAGCCTCACCGTCGGGTACGAGACCCAGTACTTC. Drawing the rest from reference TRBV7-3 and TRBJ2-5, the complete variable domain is GAGVSQTPSNKVTEKGKYVELRCDPISGHTALYWYRQSLGQGPEFLIYFQGTGAADDSGLPNDRFFAVRPEGSVSTLKIQRTERGDSAVYLCASSLTVGYETQYFGPGTRLLVL.

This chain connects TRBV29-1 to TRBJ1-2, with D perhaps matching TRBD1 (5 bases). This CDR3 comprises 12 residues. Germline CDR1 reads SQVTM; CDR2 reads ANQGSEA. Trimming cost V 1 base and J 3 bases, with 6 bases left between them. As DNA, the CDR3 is TGCAGCGTTGAAGCCAGGGACTATGGCTACACCTTC. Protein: CSVEARDYGYTF.

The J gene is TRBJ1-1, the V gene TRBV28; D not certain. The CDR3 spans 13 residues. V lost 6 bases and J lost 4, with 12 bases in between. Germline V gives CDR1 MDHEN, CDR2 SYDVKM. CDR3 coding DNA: TGTGCCAGCAGGGGCCCCTTGGCCACTGAAGCTTTCTTT. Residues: CASRGPLATEAFF.

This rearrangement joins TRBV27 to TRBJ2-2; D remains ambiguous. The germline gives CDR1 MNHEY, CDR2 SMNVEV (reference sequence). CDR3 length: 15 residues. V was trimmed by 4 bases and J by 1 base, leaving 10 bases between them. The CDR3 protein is CASSWTLENTGELFF. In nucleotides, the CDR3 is TGTGCCAGCAGTTGGACCCTGGAGAACACCGGGGAGCTGTTTTTT.

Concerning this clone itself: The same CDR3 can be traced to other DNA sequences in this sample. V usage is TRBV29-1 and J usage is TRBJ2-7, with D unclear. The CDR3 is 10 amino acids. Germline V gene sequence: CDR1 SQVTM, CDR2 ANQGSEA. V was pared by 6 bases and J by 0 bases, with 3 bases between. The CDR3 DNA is TGCAGCGTCCTCTCCTACGAGCAGTACTTC. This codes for CSVLSYEQYF.

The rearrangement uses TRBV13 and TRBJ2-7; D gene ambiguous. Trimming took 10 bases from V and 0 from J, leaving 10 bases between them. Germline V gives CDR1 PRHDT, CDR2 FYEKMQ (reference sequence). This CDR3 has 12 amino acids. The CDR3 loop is CATPYSSYEQYF. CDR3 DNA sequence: TGTGCCACCCCGTATAGCTCCTACGAGCAGTACTTC.

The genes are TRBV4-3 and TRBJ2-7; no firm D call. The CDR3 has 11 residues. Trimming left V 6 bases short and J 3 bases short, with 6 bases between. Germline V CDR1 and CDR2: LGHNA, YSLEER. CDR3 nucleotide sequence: TGCGCCAGCAGTGCGAACTACGAGCAGTACTTC. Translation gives CASSANYEQYF.

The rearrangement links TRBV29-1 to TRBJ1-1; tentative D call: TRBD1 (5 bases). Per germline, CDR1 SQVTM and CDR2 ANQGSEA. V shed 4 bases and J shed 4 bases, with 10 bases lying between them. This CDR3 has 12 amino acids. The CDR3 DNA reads TGCAGCGTTGTAGTTGGGGGCACTGAAGCTTTCTTT. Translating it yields CSVVVGGTEAFF.

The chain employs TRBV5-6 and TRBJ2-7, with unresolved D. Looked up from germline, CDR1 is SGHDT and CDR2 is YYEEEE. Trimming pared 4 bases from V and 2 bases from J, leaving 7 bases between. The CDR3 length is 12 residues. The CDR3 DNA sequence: TGTGCCAGCAGCGCCGGCGCCTACGAGCAGTACTTC. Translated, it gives CASSAGAYEQYF.